The 27 T cell receptor beta chains presented below share a single source sample, sequenced in a study of cytomegalovirus exposure and HLA in healthy donors. Primers: 60 Vbeta forward and 13 Jbeta reverse. Assay used: immunoSEQ multiplex PCR; TCRdb lists only in-frame clones, some missing. There are tens of thousands of clones in the sample, with approximately 2.4% held by the top ten. The sample comprised PBMCs. The source is a female donor in good health and CMV-seronegative.

The CDR3 DNA is TGTGCCAGCTCACGACTGGCAGGGGTCTATGGCTACACCTTC. The encoded protein is CASSRLAGVYGYTF. The V and J genes are TRBV18 and TRBJ1-2, with D maybe TRBD1 (6 bases). CDR1 is KGHSH and CDR2 is LQKENI in the germline V gene. V dropped 4 bases and J dropped 4 bases, with 13 bases sitting between them. The CDR3 has 14 residues.

The chain carries TRBV6-4 and TRBJ2-3; TRBD2 aligns across 10 bases. The trim removed 5 bases at V and 2 bases at J, leaving 1 base unmatched. The CDR3 has 14 amino acids. Germline CDR1 reads MRHNA; CDR2 reads SNTAGT. This CDR3 is CASSSGGATDTQYF. Here the CDR3 DNA reads TGTGCCAGCAGTAGCGGGGGGGCCACAGATACGCAGTATTTT.

The V and J genes are TRBV10-3 and TRBJ1-2, with 8 bases matching TRBD1. The germline V gene encodes CDR1 ENHRY and CDR2 SYGVKD. The CDR3 is 14 amino acids. With 5 bases clipped from V and 4 bases from J, the junction kept 6 bases outside the gene matches. In DNA, the CDR3 is TGTGCCATCAGTACAGGGGGGTCGGGCTATGGCTACACCTTC. This sequence encodes CAISTGGSGYGYTF.

This chain connects TRBV4-1 to TRBJ2-1; no reliable D call. The length of the CDR3 is 16 residues. The ends were cut back, 0 bases at V and 0 bases at J, with 9 bases in the middle. CDR1 is MGHRA, CDR2 YSYEKL, per germline. As DNA, the CDR3 is TGCGCCAGCAGCCAAGATAAGCGAAGCTCCTACAATGAGCAGTTCTTC. Its protein is CASSQDKRSSYNEQFF.

The chain couples TRBV7-8 to TRBJ2-7; possible D gene TRBD2, 6 bases. Germline loops: CDR1 SGHVS, CDR2 FQNEAQ. The V gene lost 4 bases and the J gene lost 2 bases, with 12 bases spanning the gap. The CDR3 consists of 14 residues. CDR3 loop: CASSSRRGPYEQYF. CDR3 DNA: TGTGCCAGCAGCTCAAGGCGGGGACCCTACGAGCAGTACTTC.

The chain combines TRBV6-5 with TRBJ2-1; D ambiguous. The CDR3 totals 15 residues. CDR1 is MNHEY and CDR2 is SVGAGI in the germline V gene. V was cut by 2 bases and J by 3 bases, with 11 bases left in between. CDR3 bases: TGTGCCAGCAGTTACGATTGGGCAAGCTACAATGAGCAGTTCTTC. Translation: CASSYDWASYNEQFF.

V is TRBV11-3 and J is TRBJ2-3, with 7 bases identical to TRBD1. Germline V gene data show CDR1 as SGHNT and CDR2 as YENEEA. The CDR3 spans 15 residues. J was trimmed by 0 bases and V by 8 bases; bases with no gene match: 8. The CDR3 bases are TGTGCCAGCGGGGGACAGAGGAAGAGCACAGATACGCAGTATTTT. It codes for CASGGQRKSTDTQYF.

V and J are TRBV11-2 and TRBJ2-7, with D perhaps TRBD2 (7 bases). Germline V CDR1 and CDR2: SGHAT, FQNNGV. The CDR3 is 15 residues long. V shed 3 bases and J shed 3 bases, with 15 bases lying between them. DNA for the CDR3: TGTGCCAGCAGCTTCGGTATAGGGGGGGGCTACGAGCAGTACTTC. Encoded protein: CASSFGIGGGYEQYF. Full variable domain (remainder filled in from reference TRBV11-2 and TRBJ2-7): EAGVAQSPRYKIIEKRQSVAFWCNPISGHATLYWYQQILGQGPKLLIQFQNNGVVDDSQLPKDRFSAERLKGVDSTLKIQPAKLEDSAVYLCASSFGIGGGYEQYFGPGTRLTVT.

V usage is TRBV6-6 and J usage is TRBJ1-5, with 8 bases aligning to TRBD1. Germline lookup yields CDR1 MNHNY and CDR2 SVGAGI (reference sequence). The CDR3 totals 15 residues. V gave up 1 base and J gave up 6 bases; unmatched junction bases: 5. In nucleotides, the CDR3 is TGTGCCAGCAGTTACTTCACAGGGGGTAGTCAGCCCCAGCATTTT. Protein product: CASSYFTGGSQPQHF.

This chain links TRBV6-5 with TRBJ2-7; D may be TRBD1 (6 bases). Trimming stripped 9 bases from V and 0 bases from J, with 15 bases between. There are 14 residues in the CDR3. CDR1 and CDR2 from the germline V gene are MNHEY and SVGAGI. The DNA for the CDR3 is TGTGCCAGTAGCGACAGGTGGAGCTCCTACGAGCAGTACTTC. This codes for CASSDRWSSYEQYF.

The chain combines TRBV9 with TRBJ1-1; D unclear. Germline V gene data show CDR1 as SGDLS and CDR2 as YYNGEE. Trimming took off 4 bases at V and 1 base at J, with 20 bases between the two ends. The CDR3 covers 17 residues. CDR3: CASSHNSALKANTEAFF. As DNA, the CDR3 is TGTGCCAGCAGCCATAACAGTGCGCTGAAAGCGAACACTGAAGCTTTCTTT.

The chain links TRBV13 to TRBJ2-2, with 9 bases matching TRBD1. With V trimmed by 5 bases and J by 1 base, 8 bases remained unmatched. Germline assignment: CDR1 PRHDT and CDR2 FYEKMQ (reference sequence). This CDR3 contains 17 residues. CDR3 region: CASSDLPGQGNTGELFF. In nucleotides, the CDR3 is TGTGCCAGCAGCGATCTTCCGGGACAGGGGAACACCGGGGAGCTGTTTTTT.

The rearrangement links TRBV30 to TRBJ1-1; 12 nucleotides align to TRBD1. The CDR3 totals 12 residues. Germline CDR1 and CDR2: GTSNPN and SVGIG (reference sequence). J lost 9 bases, V lost 3 bases, and 2 bases had no gene match. This CDR3 is CAWSRDRGQAFF. CDR3 sequence (DNA): TGTGCCTGGAGCCGGGACAGGGGGCAAGCTTTCTTT.

The CDR3 coding sequence is TGTGCCAGCACCAACGCCGACAGGGGATCCAACATTCAGTACTTC. Its protein product is CASTNADRGSNIQYF. This chain links TRBV9 with TRBJ2-4; 8 bases map to TRBD1. The CDR3 has 15 residues. V lost 6 bases, J lost 7 bases, and 12 bases stayed unmatched. Germline V lookup: CDR1 SGDLS, CDR2 YYNGEE.

This chain uses TRBV5-4 with TRBJ1-5; 8 bases map to TRBD1. Germline CDR1 reads SGHNT; CDR2 reads YYREEE (reference sequence). This CDR3 region has 13 residues. Unmatched junction bases numbered 3, after V lost 3 bases and J lost 7 bases. CDR3 residues: CASSSGGGQPQHF. Here the CDR3 DNA reads TGTGCCAGCAGCTCAGGGGGCGGGCAGCCCCAGCATTTT.

The gene calls are TRBV13 and TRBJ2-1, with 11 nucleotides matching TRBD2. The CDR3 loop spans 16 amino acids. From germline, CDR1 is PRHDT and CDR2 FYEKMQ (reference sequence). The ends lost 3 bases at V and 5 bases at J; junction bases unmatched: 6. CDR3 protein: CASSLVSGGGDNEQFF. The CDR3 DNA sequence: TGTGCCAGCAGCTTGGTTAGCGGGGGGGGAGACAATGAGCAGTTCTTC. Supplemented by reference TRBV13 and TRBJ2-1, the full variable domain reads AAGVIQSPRHLIKEKRETATLKCYPIPRHDTVYWYQQGPGQDPQFLISFYEKMQSDKGSIPDRFSAQQFSDYHSELNMSSLELGDSALYFCASSLVSGGGDNEQFFGPGTRLTVL.

J is TRBJ2-1 and V is TRBV6-5; tentatively, D is TRBD2 (5 bases). Germline lookup yields CDR1 MNHEY and CDR2 SVGAGI. This CDR3 has 15 amino acids. Trimming pared 0 bases from V and 8 bases from J, leaving 14 bases between. CDR3 in amino acids: CASSYSSGVPHEQFF. CDR3 nucleotides: TGTGCCAGCAGTTACTCAAGCGGAGTGCCCCATGAGCAGTTCTTC.

V usage is TRBV25-1 and J usage is TRBJ1-2, with D possibly being TRBD1 (5 bases). The V end lost 4 bases, the J end lost 8 bases, and 17 bases lay between the germline ends. The CDR3 is made up of 14 amino acids. Germline CDR1 reads MGHDK; CDR2 reads SYGVNS. The CDR3 nucleotides are TGTGCCAGCAGTGTGTCAGGGACTCAGATGGGCTACACCTTC. It specifies CASSVSGTQMGYTF.

The chain is built from TRBV5-6 and TRBJ2-5; 8 nucleotides match TRBD2. The J segment lost 3 bases and the V segment lost 0 bases, leaving 1 base of the junction unmatched. Germline CDR1 and CDR2: SGHDT and YYEEEE. This CDR3 is 14 amino acids long. The CDR3 protein is CASSLGGLEETQYF. In DNA form, the CDR3 reads TGTGCCAGCAGCTTGGGGGGACTAGAAGAGACCCAGTACTTC.

The CDR3 DNA sequence: TGTGCCAGCAGCTCGAGGCCCACTGAAGCTTTCTTT. Translation gives CASSSRPTEAFF. V usage is TRBV5-4 and J usage is TRBJ1-1; D is unresolved. V gave up 3 bases and J gave up 4 bases, with 7 bases separating them. CDR3 length: 12 amino acids. From germline, CDR1 is SGHNT and CDR2 YYREEE (reference sequence).

V is TRBV30 and J is TRBJ2-7; unclear D gene. CDR3 length equals 14 residues. Germline V gives CDR1 GTSNPN, CDR2 SVGIG (reference sequence). With 6 bases removed from V and 6 bases from J, the gap between germline ends came to 21 bases. In DNA, the CDR3 is TGTGCCTGCCTAAGGATTGGTAGGCGGCTCGAGCAGTACTTC. Protein sequence: CACLRIGRRLEQYF.

The J gene is TRBJ1-3, the V gene TRBV29-1; D unclear. This CDR3 is 11 amino acids long. Between the trimmed V and J ends, which lost 5 bases and 2 bases, there was a span of 4 bases. CDR1 and CDR2 from the germline V gene are SQVTM and ANQGSEA. CDR3 amino acids: CSVTAGNTIYF. CDR3 nucleotide sequence: TGCAGCGTTACAGCTGGAAACACCATATATTTT.

The V gene is TRBV6-6, the J gene TRBJ2-1; the D gene is possibly TRBD1 (6 bases). Germline V gives CDR1 MNHNY, CDR2 SVGAGI (reference sequence). Trimming removed 2 bases from V and 2 bases from J, with 10 bases in between. This CDR3 comprises 15 residues. CDR3 in DNA: TGTGCCAGCAGTTACAAACGACAGGCCTACAATGAGCAGTTCTTC. Translated: CASSYKRQAYNEQFF.

V is TRBV7-6 and J is TRBJ2-7, with D tentatively TRBD1 (6 bases). The length of the CDR3 is 14 residues. The V and J ends lost 1 base and 3 bases respectively, with 10 bases between them. The V gene's germline CDR1 is SGHVS and CDR2 FNYEAQ. CDR3 sequence (DNA): TGTGCCAGCAGCTTAGGACAAGGGGGCTACGAGCAGTACTTC. As protein: CASSLGQGGYEQYF. The entire variable domain, with the rest obtained from reference TRBV7-6 and TRBJ2-7, is as follows: GAGVSQSPRYKVTKRGQDVALRCDPISGHVSLYWYRQALGQGPEFLTYFNYEAQQDKSGLPNDRFSAERPEGSISTLTIQRTEQRDSAMYRCASSLGQGGYEQYFGPGTRLTVT.

This chain uses TRBV9 with TRBJ2-1; 8 nucleotides match TRBD2. This CDR3 comprises 15 residues. CDR1 is SGDLS and CDR2 is YYNGEE in the germline V gene. V shed 0 bases, J shed 4 bases, and the junction held 3 bases outside the gene matches. The CDR3 here is CASSVGSGGYNEQFF. Here the CDR3 DNA reads TGTGCCAGCAGCGTAGGCAGCGGGGGATACAATGAGCAGTTCTTC. The whole variable domain, filled in from reference TRBV9 and TRBJ2-1, reads DSGVTQTPKHLITATGQRVTLRCSPRSGDLSVYWYQQSLDQGLQFLIQYYNGEERAKGNILERFSAQQFPDLHSELNLSSLELGDSALYFCASSVGSGGYNEQFFGPGTRLTVL.

The rearrangement joins TRBV5-1 to TRBJ2-4; perhaps TRBD1 as D (5 bases). V was pared by 3 bases and J by 7 bases, with 14 bases between. The CDR3 spans 14 residues. The V gene's germline CDR1 is SGHRS and CDR2 YFSETQ. For the CDR3, the DNA is TGCGCCAGCAGCTCAGGGCTTTCCAGGAACATTCAGTACTTC. This gives the protein CASSSGLSRNIQYF.

The V gene is TRBV19, the J gene TRBJ2-7, with 7 bases identical to TRBD1. The length of the CDR3 is 14 residues. Germline trimming cut 4 bases from V and 5 bases from J; bases unmatched to any gene: 8. CDR1 is LNHDA and CDR2 is SQIVND in the germline V gene (reference sequence). The CDR3 DNA is TGTGCCAGTAGTACCGGGACAGTTACTAACGAGCAGTACTTC. Protein product: CASSTGTVTNEQYF.